The text below deals with one T cell receptor (beta chain). Primers for the PCR totalled 60 Vbeta and 13 Jbeta. Clones were read by immunoSEQ multiplex PCR, and TCRdb kept only the in-frame ones, dropping some. The sample contains under 200,000 clones, about 86% of which appear only once. The data are from a study of cytomegalovirus exposure and HLA in healthy donors. The sample consisted of PBMCs. The receptor was isolated from a woman aged 18-29 years in good health and CMV-seropositive.

CDR3 in amino acids: CASAGTSQNAYNEQFF. Written as DNA, the CDR3 is TGTGCCAGCGCGGGGACTTCCCAAAACGCTTACAATGAGCAGTTCTTC. The chain employs TRBV28 and TRBJ2-1; D possibly corresponds to TRBD2 (6 bases). Germline CDR1 is MDHEN and CDR2 is SYDVKM. Deletions cut 8 bases from V and 4 bases from J, with 21 bases between. The CDR3 is 16 amino acids.